The present entry profiles one T cell receptor (beta chain) with its context. Its specificity is unknown. A single base separates this from a much larger clone, so it may be a read error. This entry is derived from a study of CD8+CD57+ T cells in acquired aplastic anemia. Study context: Each DNA sample taken from sorted CD4+ and CD8+ cells came to approximately 3.3 ug on average.

The use of genomic DNA as template underpinned the TCR beta VDJ and CDR3 profiling. MiXCR was run by TCRdb on the reads, yielding one entry per CDR3 protein. The table includes 150,000 to 200,000 distinct CDR3 sequences, 48% detected once. Germline V gene lookup returns CDR1 SGDLS and CDR2 YYNGEE. The CDR3 covers 16 residues. V was clipped by 2 bases and J by 3 bases, with 15 bases between them. Study-wide findings and caveats: In common between the patients and the controls were approximately 28 CD8+ CDR3 sequences.

Selection for sequencing was limited to patients who had shown CD8+CD57+ cell expansion by flow cytometry. The chain combines TRBV9 with TRBJ1-3, with no clear D. Input material: sorted CD4+, CD8+, or CD8+CD57+ T cells (not recorded which) from PBMCs. The clonotype originates from a human donor with aplastic anemia. The CDR3 coding sequence is TGTGCCAGCAGCGTCAGTCTAAACTCCCTTGGAAACACCATATATTTT. Protein: CASSVSLNSLGNTIYF.